The 29 T cell receptor beta chains in this list originate from one sample, sequenced in a study of identical twins. TCRdb analysed the 5' RACE reads with MiXCR anew, one entry per CDR3 protein. The table records some 900,000 distinct CDR3 sequences, 9% to 15% of them present only once. The data were also submitted as part of a second study, on yellow fever vaccine responses in identical twins.

Sequencing was done on a sample of PBMCs. The receptors originated from a woman under 30 in good health.

V is TRBV4-1 and J is TRBJ2-1, with D tentatively TRBD2 (5 bases). In germline, CDR1 is MGHRA, CDR2 YSYEKL. The CDR3 is made up of 15 amino acids. The V and J ends lost 2 bases and 7 bases respectively, with 15 bases between them. The CDR3 coding sequence is TGCGCCAGCAGCCAATTAAGCCTAGCAAGTAATGAGCAGTTCTTC. This encodes CASSQLSLASNEQFF.

The sample holds a few counts of this clonotype. The chain couples TRBV20-1 to TRBJ2-1; 10 positions match TRBD2. Germline CDR1 and CDR2: DFQATT and SNEGSKA (reference sequence). With 6 bases clipped from V and 15 bases from J, the junction kept 8 bases outside the gene matches. CDR3 size: 11 residues. The CDR3 loop reads CSAEERGGPFF. Written as DNA, the CDR3 is TGCAGTGCGGAAGAGCGGGGGGGCCCGTTCTTC.

This clonotype was detected a few times. This chain joins TRBV20-1 and TRBJ2-7; weak D call: TRBD2 (5 bases). Trimming removed 2 bases at V and 2 bases at J, with 10 bases between. CDR3 length: 13 amino acids. Germline loops: CDR1 DFQATT, CDR2 SNEGSKA (reference sequence). CDR3 protein: CSARPGNTYEQYV. CDR3 DNA: TGCAGTGCTAGACCGGGGAATACCTACGAGCAGTACGTC.

This clonotype was detected only a few times. The DNA of the CDR3 is TGTGCCAGCAGCGGGACAGGGGTGACTAATTCACCCCTCCACTTT. Translation gives CASSGTGVTNSPLHF. This chain connects TRBV6-1 to TRBJ1-6, with 10 bases aligning to TRBD1. CDR1 and CDR2 from the germline V gene are MNHNS and SASEGT. The CDR3 is made up of 15 amino acids. With 6 bases clipped from V and 6 bases from J, the junction kept 5 bases outside the gene matches.

This clonotype appeared a few times. This chain uses TRBV7-9 with TRBJ2-7, with TRBD2 identical over 10 bases. This CDR3 has 15 residues. V lost 2 bases to trimming and J lost 3 bases; unmatched junction nucleotides: 4. Germline assignment: CDR1 SEHNR and CDR2 FQNEAQ (reference sequence). This CDR3 is CASSLPAGGRYEQYF. The CDR3 DNA sequence: TGTGCCAGCAGCTTACCAGCGGGAGGGCGCTACGAGCAGTACTTC.

This chain connects TRBV10-3 to TRBJ2-7; 7 bases line up with TRBD1. Germline CDR1 and CDR2: ENHRY and SYGVKD. The CDR3 consists of 16 residues. V lost 5 bases, J lost 0 bases, and 10 bases stayed unmatched. CDR3 bases: TGTGCCATCAGTCGAGGGGGCAACGGTGCCTCCTACGAGCAGTACTTC. Translating gives CAISRGGNGASYEQYF.

This clonotype was found a few times. V usage is TRBV7-8 and J usage is TRBJ2-7; a weak D match, TRBD2 (5 bases). Trimming pared 1 base from V and 2 bases from J, leaving 12 bases between. CDR1 and CDR2 from the germline V gene are SGHVS and FQNEAQ. The CDR3 loop spans 15 amino acids. CDR3 sequence reads: CASSLVELGTYEQYF. In DNA form, the CDR3 reads TGTGCCAGCAGCTTAGTAGAACTAGGAACCTACGAGCAGTACTTC.

This chain joins TRBV12-1 and TRBJ2-3; no DNA check was done on the table's D call, TRBD2. TRBV12-1 is a pseudogene segment. The CDR3 covers 24 residues. The DNA for the CDR3 is TGTGCCAGCAGCTTTTTCCCAACAAGCTACAGGGCCGTCCCCACACAGACTAGCACAGATACGCAGTATTTT. Protein product: CASSFFPTSYRAVPTQTSTDTQYF.

This sequence joins TRBV10-3 and TRBJ1-5; perhaps TRBD1 as D (6 bases). Germline V gene sequence: CDR1 ENHRY, CDR2 SYGVKD. Trimming shortened V by 5 bases and J by 4 bases, and 9 bases separated the two germline ends. CDR3 length: 13 residues. The CDR3 protein is CAISPTGNQPQHF. The DNA of the CDR3 is TGTGCCATCAGTCCAACAGGGAATCAGCCCCAGCATTTT.

This sequence joins TRBV28 and TRBJ1-1; D not certain. Germline V gene data show CDR1 as MDHEN and CDR2 as SYDVKM. Trimming left V 3 bases short and J 0 bases short, with 11 bases between. This CDR3 is built from 15 residues. The CDR3 spells CASSFWTGMNTEAFF. The CDR3 region has the DNA TGTGCCAGCAGTTTTTGGACCGGCATGAACACTGAAGCTTTCTTT.

The genes are TRBV19 and TRBJ1-5; D is ambiguous. The V end lost 3 bases, the J end lost 3 bases, and 12 bases lay between the germline ends. CDR3 length equals 15 residues. Germline V lookup: CDR1 LNHDA, CDR2 SQIVND (reference sequence). CDR3 amino acids: CASSIIHISNQPQHF. CDR3 bases: TGTGCCAGTAGTATTATCCATATCTCCAATCAGCCCCAGCATTTT.

The table lists this clonotype with a few counts. The chain links TRBV28 to TRBJ2-1, with TRBD2 identical over 10 bases. The length of the CDR3 is 16 residues. Germline V gives CDR1 MDHEN, CDR2 SYDVKM. Trimming took 3 bases from V and 3 from J; bases not matched to a gene: 5. The CDR3 DNA follows: TGTGCCAGCAGTTTGGCTAGCGGGGGCCTCTACAATGAGCAGTTCTTC. The encoded protein is CASSLASGGLYNEQFF. Full variable domain (rest looked up from reference TRBV28 and TRBJ2-1): DVKVTQSSRYLVKRTGEKVFLECVQDMDHENMFWYRQDPGLGLRLIYFSYDVKMKEKGDIPEGYSVSREKKERFSLILESASTNQTSMYLCASSLASGGLYNEQFFGPGTRLTVL.

This clonotype has a handful of counts. This chain joins TRBV5-6 and TRBJ1-5, with no clear D. CDR3 length: 15 residues. V was shortened by 0 bases and J by 3 bases, with 10 bases between the two germline ends. Germline assignment: CDR1 SGHDT and CDR2 YYEEEE. The CDR3, as DNA: TGTGCCAGCAGCTTGGTCCTCACCAACAATCAGCCCCAGCATTTT. Its protein product is CASSLVLTNNQPQHF. Using reference TRBV5-6 and TRBJ1-5 for the parts outside the CDR3, the full variable domain is DAGVTQSPTHLIKTRGQQVTLRCSPKSGHDTVSWYQQALGQGPQFIFQYYEEEERQRGNFPDRFSGHQFPNYSSELNVNALLLGDSALYLCASSLVLTNNQPQHFGDGTRLSIL.

This clonotype has ten or more counts. This chain uses TRBV12-3 or TRBV12-4 with TRBJ1-1; no definite D call. There are 14 residues in the CDR3. The V gene lost 6 bases and the J gene lost 1 base, with 12 bases spanning the gap. The CDR3 nucleotides are TGTGCCAGCAGCCCCGGCGGAAGGAACACTGAAGCTTTCTTT. This gives the protein CASSPGGRNTEAFF.

The chain recombines TRBV2 with TRBJ1-3; 12 positions match TRBD1. This CDR3 spans 15 amino acids. V was pared by 11 bases and J by 5 bases, with 10 bases of the junction left unmatched. Germline values: CDR1 SNHLY, CDR2 FYNNEI. The CDR3 loop is CAVTGTGGFRNTIYF. In DNA form, the CDR3 reads TGTGCCGTGACCGGGACAGGGGGCTTTAGAAACACCATATATTTT.

Ten or more counts support this clonotype. The chain recombines TRBV9 with TRBJ2-1; D unresolved. CDR3 length: 15 amino acids. V was trimmed by 4 bases and J by 10 bases, leaving 21 bases between them. Germline CDR1 reads SGDLS; CDR2 reads YYNGEE. The DNA for the CDR3 is TGTGCCAGCAGCCCAAATTCAGTTCTCTACGGGGAGCAGTTCTTC. This sequence encodes CASSPNSVLYGEQFF.

The chain joins TRBV11-2 to TRBJ1-2; D call uncertain. CDR3 length: 16 residues. The V end lost 1 base, the J end lost 4 bases, and 16 bases lay between the germline ends. Germline V gene sequence: CDR1 SGHAT, CDR2 FQNNGV. This CDR3 reads CASSLGIPPLGYGYTF. The CDR3 DNA reads TGTGCCAGCAGCTTAGGGATTCCCCCTCTAGGCTATGGCTACACCTTC.

This clonotype has a handful of counts. This chain joins TRBV28 and TRBJ2-3, with 10 bases aligning to TRBD2. The CDR3 sequence is 14 residues long. CDR1 and CDR2 (germline): MDHEN, SYDVKM. With V trimmed by 5 bases and J by 7 bases, 6 bases remained unmatched. The CDR3 nucleotides read TGTGCCAGCAGTCCAGGACTAGCGGAGAATACGCAGTATTTT. It translates to CASSPGLAENTQYF.

V and J are TRBV6-5 and TRBJ2-7; D not certain. The CDR3 is 17 amino acids. The V end lost 0 bases, the J end lost 5 bases, and 20 bases lay between the germline ends. CDR1 and CDR2 (germline): MNHEY, SVGAGI. DNA for the CDR3: TGTGCCAGCAGTTACTCGATGCCATTTACAGAGACGCACGAGCAGTACGTC. This gives the protein CASSYSMPFTETHEQYV.

This clonotype was seen more than once but under ten times. The CDR3: CASKKSVGQPQHF. For the CDR3, the DNA is TGTGCCAGCAAGAAGTCAGTGGGTCAGCCCCAGCATTTT. The chain has TRBV2 and TRBJ1-5; D is uncertain. This CDR3 region has 13 residues. Trimming stripped 7 bases from V and 6 bases from J, with 13 bases between. Looked up from germline, CDR1 is SNHLY and CDR2 is FYNNEI.

This clonotype was picked up many times. V and J are TRBV12-3 or TRBV12-4 and TRBJ2-4; a weak D match, TRBD1 (5 bases). CDR3 length equals 14 residues. The ends were cut back, 7 bases at V and 6 bases at J, with 16 bases in the middle. CDR3 protein: CASTRLDSLNIQYF. Written as DNA, the CDR3 is TGTGCCAGCACCAGGTTAGACAGCCTAAACATTCAGTACTTC.

This clonotype was seen more than once but under ten times. The genes are TRBV29-1 and TRBJ2-3; D is unclear. Per the germline V gene, CDR1 is SQVTM and CDR2 is ANQGSEA. Trimming pared 5 bases from V and 4 bases from J, leaving 10 bases between. This CDR3 has 12 residues. The CDR3, as DNA: TGCAGCGTTTCCCTACCCCCAGATACGCAGTATTTT. Amino acid sequence: CSVSLPPDTQYF.

There are many counts of this clonotype. The V call is TRBV29-1, the J call TRBJ2-1; D might be TRBD1 (5 bases). The CDR3 length is 14 residues. Germline V lookup: CDR1 SQVTM, CDR2 ANQGSEA. The germline V and J ends were trimmed by 4 bases and 0 bases, with 10 bases remaining between them. The CDR3 sequence: CSVGGKSSYNEQFF. Written as DNA, the CDR3 is TGCAGCGTTGGGGGCAAGAGCTCCTACAATGAGCAGTTCTTC.

V is TRBV4-1 and J is TRBJ1-5; no reliable D call. Germline V gene sequence: CDR1 MGHRA, CDR2 YSYEKL. This CDR3 comprises 15 residues. V dropped 0 bases and J dropped 4 bases, with 10 bases sitting between them. The CDR3 protein is CASSQDARGNQPQHF. CDR3 sequence (DNA): TGCGCCAGCAGCCAAGATGCGCGGGGAAATCAGCCCCAGCATTTT.

The genes are TRBV4-1 and TRBJ2-7; tentative D call: TRBD1 (7 bases). Per germline, CDR1 MGHRA and CDR2 YSYEKL. This CDR3 has 16 amino acids. V was pared by 1 base and J by 1 base, with 14 bases between. Written as DNA, the CDR3 is TGCGCCAGCAGCCAAGGGGGGGACAGTGCTTCCTACGAGCAGTACTTC. Its translation is CASSQGGDSASYEQYF.

This clonotype has just one count. The chain uses TRBV2 and TRBJ1-2, with 8 bases that match TRBD1. V dropped 5 bases and J dropped 2; count of bases not matched to a gene: 7. Per the germline V gene, CDR1 is SNHLY and CDR2 is FYNNEI. This CDR3 spans 15 amino acids. The chain's CDR3 is CASSPGQGRNYGYTF. The CDR3, as DNA: TGTGCCAGCAGTCCTGGACAGGGCAGGAACTATGGCTACACCTTC.

This clonotype was counted between two and nine times. The chain joins TRBV6-1 to TRBJ2-3; tentative D call: TRBD2 (6 bases). The V end was cut by 5 bases, the J end by 0 bases, with 24 bases between. The CDR3 contains 19 residues. CDR1 and CDR2 (germline): MNHNS, SASEGT. The CDR3 nucleotides are TGTGCCAGCAGTCCTTACGCGGCGGCGGGGTACGCTAGCACAGATACGCAGTATTTT. Protein: CASSPYAAAGYASTDTQYF.

This clonotype has at least ten counts. CDR3 nucleotides: TGTGCCAGCACCCTGGGGGGCAGATACTACGAGCAGTACTTC. This encodes CASTLGGRYYEQYF. The chain recombines TRBV12-3 or TRBV12-4 with TRBJ2-7; TRBD1 or TRBD2 may be the D gene (6 bases each). The CDR3 extends over 14 amino acids. V lost 7 bases, J lost 3 bases, and 16 bases lay in between.

Worth noting for this clonotype: This sequence may be a read error, since a much larger clone differs from it by one base. This chain joins TRBV3-1 and TRBJ2-1, with D uncertain. This CDR3 has 15 residues. V lost 0 bases and J 6 bases, leaving 12 bases between the germline ends. Per the germline V gene, CDR1 is LGHDT and CDR2 is YNNKEL (reference sequence). CDR3 bases: TGTGCCAGCAGCCAAGATCTGGTGGGTTCCAATGAGCAGTTCTTC. Its translation: CASSQDLVGSNEQFF.